This T cell receptor (beta chain) was identified during a study of T cells in Graves' hyperthyroidism and ophthalmopathy (dated by TCRdb to 2018 to 2020). Regarding the complete study: Peripheral blood samples were taken at initial diagnosis, before any treatment was given. TCR V-J signatures able to tell the groups apart were searched for in a discovery cohort of 95 or so patients, of whom 43 had Graves' ophthalmopathy and around 56 had stable Graves' hyperthyroidism. Whether ophthalmopathy could be predicted prospectively was tested in an independent validation cohort made up of 18 hyperthyroidism patients plus 17 patients who later progressed to ophthalmopathy. The 75 to 100 discovery patients were randomly split 7:3 into training and test sets. In addition, the study compared T-cell repertoires in thyroid tissue and in blood from a handful of Graves' hyperthyroidism patients. Once sampling was done, hyperthyroidism patients were given methimazole at a starting dose of 30 mg daily, whereas ophthalmopathy patients were given high-dose intravenous methylprednisolone. The paper describes TCR Vbeta CDR3 sequencing of 120 to 150 peripheral blood samples, made up of 43 ophthalmopathy patients, more than 70 hyperthyroidism patients and about 17 progressor patients. Overall study outcomes, separate from this receptor: Blood samples also contained most of the expanded thyroid clonotypes (frequency above 0.001), which suggests that blood repertoires may reflect thyroid immune responses. During validation, the model predicted progression to ophthalmopathy a median of around 7 months ahead of onset, with around 70% sensitivity and about 72% specificity. Sample size was not statistically predetermined, and investigators were not blinded to group allocation. A 13 V-J signature model separated ophthalmopathy from stable hyperthyroidism, with just over 85% sensitivity and just under 84% specificity in cross-validation and 80%/75% in testing.

Reading the germline V gene gives CDR1 ENHRY and CDR2 SYGVKD. The germline ends are 20 bases apart after V is trimmed by 6 bases and J by 2 bases. The CDR3 is made up of 16 amino acids, end residues included. Only CDR3 DNA is held: 48 bases, read in frame from base 1. In the ophthalmopathy patients, disease was moderately to severely active, with a Clinical Activity Score of 3 or more, a NOSPECS grade of 4 or more, and a duration of less than 3 months. Patients with uncontrolled infections, other autoimmune diseases, pregnancy or lactation were excluded. Clinical symptoms, serum thyroxine and TRAb, thyroid ultrasound, and orbital computed tomography formed the basis for the diagnoses. PBMCs were isolated from about 10 ml of fresh peripheral blood by Ficoll-Paque density gradient centrifugation. Trizol reagent was used to extract total RNA, and RNA quality was then checked on an Agilent 2100 Bioanalyzer.

Amplification of TCR beta CDR3 regions was carried out from RNA transcripts. For the first round of RT-PCR on the TCR CDR3, the HTBI primer set was used together with the Qiagen OneStep RT-PCR kit. The libraries were constructed in a second round of multiplex PCR and then size-selected and purified. The libraries were sequenced on an Illumina HiSeq2000 using paired-end 100 bp reads. For the original study's pipeline: SOAPnuke was used to process the raw data, removing reads that contained adapters or uncalled bases, had a mean Phred below 15, or lacked an exact match to the constant primer or identifier. COPE v1.2.5 was used to merge the high-quality paired reads, and each unique nucleotide sequence was defined as a clonotype. MiTCR v1.1 was used to align the clonotypes against IMGT TRBV, TRBD and TRBJ reference segments. The analysis was restricted to V-J combinations with a frequency above 0.0001, which together covered approximately 99% of the repertoires. A TCS score was defined as the ratio of F50 (clonal expansion) to E x V (chaos), with BLOSUM62-based TCRdist applied between CDR3 peptides within each V-J. Welch's t-statistics and random forest reduced roughly 530 V-J features to roughly 13, which were used in a naive Bayes classifier (R e1071). Clones were called with MiXCR by TCRdb after fastp trimmed the public reads at Q25, and only in-frame beta chains were retained. Each entry merges the rows of one CDR3 protein and shows their most common DNA and genes. The V and J calls come from TCRdb's annotation, not from the publication. This sample gives around 600,000 distinct CDR3 sequences in total; around 14% of them show up just once. Around 7% of the sample is held by the ten biggest clonotypes.

With respect to this clonotype: Its antigen is not yet known. A clone one base away is much larger, so this may be a read error. Lacking the conserved final phenylalanine or tryptophan, this CDR3 likely reflects a read error.

This chain is built from TRBV10-3 and TRBJ2-7; 6 matching bases give a weak D call of TRBD1. The sequenced material came from blood. The TCR sequence derives from a woman aged 18-29 years with Graves' ophthalmopathy. The sequenced DNA: TGTGCCATCAGGGACGGGGACACCAGTCCTACCTACGAGCAGTACCTC. It specifies CAIRDGDTSPTYEQYL.